These T cell receptor beta chains were read from a single sample in a study of shared clonotypes between healthy human individuals. This table comes from immunoSEQ multiplex PCR, and its TCRdb copy is limited to in-frame clones, with some not included. The data hold some 1,900,000 clones, with about 95% observed a single time. The sequenced sample was naive CD8+ T cells sorted from blood. The receptors shown here come from a man aged 18 to 30 in good health. Both conserved end residues are part of each CDR3. D genes are given only for firm matches. Rows give clone size only sometimes, using once, few, many, or a class for an expanded clone.

J gene: TRBJ1-3
D gene: -
clone size: -
V gene: TRBV2
CDR3 protein: CASKTGGNTIYF
CDR3 DNA: TGTGCCAGCAAAACGGGGGGAAACACCATATATTTT

J gene: TRBJ2-7
D gene: -
clone size: -
V gene: TRBV2
CDR3 protein: CASTIGYISDHEQYF
CDR3 DNA: TGTGCCAGCACTATCGGGTACATCTCGGATCACGAGCAGTACTTC

J gene: TRBJ2-3
D gene: -
clone size: -
V gene: TRBV23-1
CDR3 protein: CASSQSPPFQGLTDTQYF
CDR3 DNA: TGCGCCAGCAGTCAATCTCCACCATTCCAGGGACTCACAGATACGCAGTATTTT

J gene: TRBJ1-3
D gene: -
clone size: -
V gene: TRBV6-1
CDR3 protein: CASSDYRALGNTIYF
CDR3 DNA: TGTGCCAGCAGTGATTACAGGGCCCTTGGAAACACCATATATTTT

J gene: TRBJ2-7
D gene: -
clone size: -
V gene: TRBV7-9
CDR3 protein: CASSLTELYEQYF
CDR3 DNA: TGTGCCAGCAGCTTAACGGAGCTCTACGAGCAGTACTTC

J gene: TRBJ2-2
D gene: -
clone size: -
V gene: TRBV9
CDR3 protein: CASSLNTGELFF
CDR3 DNA: TGTGCCAGCAGCTTGAACACCGGGGAGCTGTTTTTT

J gene: TRBJ2-3
D gene: TRBD1
clone size: -
V gene: TRBV5-1
CDR3 protein: CASSPQGVTDTQYF
CDR3 DNA: TGCGCCAGCAGCCCCCAGGGGGTCACAGATACGCAGTATTTT

J gene: TRBJ2-2
D gene: TRBD1
clone size: -
V gene: TRBV6-1
CDR3 protein: CASSATGTGNTGELFF
CDR3 DNA: TGTGCCAGCAGTGCAACTGGGACAGGGAACACCGGGGAGCTGTTTTTT

J gene: TRBJ2-1
D gene: TRBD2
clone size: once
V gene: TRBV11-2
CDR3 protein: CASSLDGGARNEQFF
CDR3 DNA: TGTGCCAGCAGCTTAGACGGGGGGGCACGGAATGAGCAGTTCTTC

J gene: TRBJ1-5
D gene: -
clone size: once
V gene: TRBV13
CDR3 protein: CASSLGIGQPQHF
CDR3 DNA: TGTGCCAGCAGCTTAGGCATAGGACAGCCCCAGCATTTT

J gene: TRBJ1-2
D gene: -
clone size: -
V gene: TRBV6-5
CDR3 protein: CASSAPGTAYGYTF
CDR3 DNA: TGTGCCAGCAGCGCTCCCGGGACTGCCTATGGCTACACCTTC

J gene: TRBJ2-7
D gene: -
clone size: -
V gene: TRBV5-8
CDR3 protein: CASSYLYEQYF
CDR3 DNA: TGTGCCAGCAGCTATTTATACGAGCAGTACTTC

J gene: TRBJ1-4
D gene: -
clone size: -
V gene: TRBV5-1
CDR3 protein: CASSLAPGGEAEKLFF
CDR3 DNA: TGCGCCAGCAGCTTGGCCCCGGGGGGCGAGGCTGAAAAACTGTTTTTT

J gene: TRBJ1-1
D gene: -
clone size: -
V gene: TRBV11-3
CDR3 protein: CASSFGPPDTEAFF
CDR3 DNA: TGTGCCAGCAGCTTCGGACCCCCTGACACTGAAGCTTTCTTT

J gene: TRBJ2-3
D gene: -
clone size: -
V gene: TRBV4-1
CDR3 protein: CASSQDVGLRGTDTQYF
CDR3 DNA: TGCGCCAGCAGCCAAGATGTTGGCCTTAGAGGGACAGATACGCAGTATTTT

J gene: TRBJ1-4
D gene: TRBD1
clone size: -
V gene: TRBV7-9
CDR3 protein: CASSLWGQGAGEKLFF
CDR3 DNA: TGTGCCAGCAGCTTATGGGGACAGGGGGCAGGGGAAAAACTGTTTTTT

J gene: TRBJ2-7
D gene: -
clone size: once
V gene: TRBV6-5
CDR3 protein: CASRMEGFSSYEQYF
CDR3 DNA: TGTGCCAGCAGAATGGAAGGCTTCAGCTCCTACGAGCAGTACTTC

J gene: TRBJ1-3
D gene: -
clone size: -
V gene: TRBV27
CDR3 protein: CASRDPGGAGNTIYF
CDR3 DNA: TGTGCCAGCAGAGATCCGGGGGGTGCAGGAAACACCATATATTTT

J gene: TRBJ1-1
D gene: -
clone size: -
V gene: TRBV9
CDR3 protein: CASSGRVLGTEAFF
CDR3 DNA: TGTGCCAGCAGCGGCAGGGTATTGGGCACTGAAGCTTTCTTT

J gene: TRBJ2-2
D gene: -
clone size: -
V gene: TRBV10-1
CDR3 protein: CASSESPAAGELFF
CDR3 DNA: TGCGCCAGCAGTGAATCTCCGGCGGCCGGGGAGCTGTTTTTT

J gene: TRBJ2-2
D gene: -
clone size: -
V gene: TRBV19
CDR3 protein: CASSIAAGNGGELFF
CDR3 DNA: TGTGCCAGTAGTATCGCCGCAGGGAATGGCGGGGAGCTGTTTTTT

J gene: TRBJ1-2
D gene: -
clone size: -
V gene: TRBV5-8
CDR3 protein: CATRGSTNYGYTF
CDR3 DNA: TGTGCCACCCGAGGGTCAACTAACTATGGCTACACCTTC

J gene: TRBJ2-3
D gene: -
clone size: -
V gene: TRBV7-7
CDR3 protein: CASSLSSRGTQYF
CDR3 DNA: TGTGCTAGCAGCTTAAGTTCGCGGGGAACGCAGTATTTT

J gene: TRBJ2-2
D gene: -
clone size: -
V gene: TRBV7-8
CDR3 protein: CASSLEASGTGELFF
CDR3 DNA: TGTGCCAGCAGCCTAGAGGCCTCGGGAACCGGGGAGCTGTTTTTT

J gene: TRBJ2-1
D gene: TRBD2
clone size: -
V gene: TRBV11-2
CDR3 protein: CASSPTAAGVYNEQFF
CDR3 DNA: TGTGCCAGCAGCCCCACGGCAGCGGGGGTGTACAATGAGCAGTTCTTC

J gene: TRBJ2-3
D gene: -
clone size: -
V gene: TRBV2
CDR3 protein: CASRNTGLGTDTQYF
CDR3 DNA: TGTGCCAGCAGAAATACGGGCTTGGGCACAGATACGCAGTATTTT

J gene: TRBJ2-1
D gene: TRBD2
clone size: -
V gene: TRBV6-5
CDR3 protein: CASSLRGDSYNEQFF
CDR3 DNA: TGTGCCAGCAGCTTGCGGGGGGACTCCTACAATGAGCAGTTCTTC

J gene: TRBJ2-3
D gene: -
clone size: -
V gene: TRBV27
CDR3 protein: CASAQTDTQYF
CDR3 DNA: TGTGCCAGCGCCCAAACAGATACGCAGTATTTT

J gene: TRBJ1-2
D gene: -
clone size: -
V gene: TRBV4-3
CDR3 protein: CASSQEAGLRYGYTF
CDR3 DNA: TGCGCCAGCAGCCAAGAGGCAGGTCTACGGTATGGCTACACCTTC

J gene: TRBJ2-2
D gene: -
clone size: -
V gene: TRBV5-5
CDR3 protein: CASSLGPGLLGNTGELFF
CDR3 DNA: TGTGCCAGCAGCTTGGGCCCCGGGCTCCTTGGGAACACCGGGGAGCTGTTTTTT

J gene: TRBJ2-5
D gene: TRBD1
clone size: -
V gene: TRBV11-2
CDR3 protein: CASSATGGQETQYF
CDR3 DNA: TGTGCCAGCAGCGCGACAGGGGGACAAGAGACCCAGTACTTC

J gene: TRBJ2-3
D gene: -
clone size: -
V gene: TRBV28
CDR3 protein: CASSLLIAEESTDTQYF
CDR3 DNA: TGTGCCAGCAGTTTGTTGATAGCCGAGGAGAGCACAGATACGCAGTATTTT

J gene: TRBJ2-3
D gene: TRBD2
clone size: -
V gene: TRBV4-3
CDR3 protein: CASSQEDAGGSTDTQYF
CDR3 DNA: TGCGCCAGCAGCCAAGAGGACGCGGGAGGGAGCACAGATACGCAGTATTTT

J gene: TRBJ2-2
D gene: -
clone size: once
V gene: TRBV5-4
CDR3 protein: CASSFGASGELFF
CDR3 DNA: TGTGCCAGCAGCTTCGGGGCTTCCGGGGAGCTGTTTTTT

J gene: TRBJ1-2
D gene: -
clone size: -
V gene: TRBV29-1
CDR3 protein: CSVALSLGDGYTF
CDR3 DNA: TGCAGCGTTGCTTTGAGTCTTGGGGATGGCTACACCTTC

J gene: TRBJ2-2
D gene: -
clone size: -
V gene: TRBV19
CDR3 protein: CASSMVPGELFF
CDR3 DNA: TGTGCCAGTAGTATGGTCCCCGGGGAGCTGTTTTTT

J gene: TRBJ2-7
D gene: -
clone size: -
V gene: TRBV6-5
CDR3 protein: CASRSLGEQYF
CDR3 DNA: TGTGCCAGCAGATCCCTCGGGGAGCAGTACTTC